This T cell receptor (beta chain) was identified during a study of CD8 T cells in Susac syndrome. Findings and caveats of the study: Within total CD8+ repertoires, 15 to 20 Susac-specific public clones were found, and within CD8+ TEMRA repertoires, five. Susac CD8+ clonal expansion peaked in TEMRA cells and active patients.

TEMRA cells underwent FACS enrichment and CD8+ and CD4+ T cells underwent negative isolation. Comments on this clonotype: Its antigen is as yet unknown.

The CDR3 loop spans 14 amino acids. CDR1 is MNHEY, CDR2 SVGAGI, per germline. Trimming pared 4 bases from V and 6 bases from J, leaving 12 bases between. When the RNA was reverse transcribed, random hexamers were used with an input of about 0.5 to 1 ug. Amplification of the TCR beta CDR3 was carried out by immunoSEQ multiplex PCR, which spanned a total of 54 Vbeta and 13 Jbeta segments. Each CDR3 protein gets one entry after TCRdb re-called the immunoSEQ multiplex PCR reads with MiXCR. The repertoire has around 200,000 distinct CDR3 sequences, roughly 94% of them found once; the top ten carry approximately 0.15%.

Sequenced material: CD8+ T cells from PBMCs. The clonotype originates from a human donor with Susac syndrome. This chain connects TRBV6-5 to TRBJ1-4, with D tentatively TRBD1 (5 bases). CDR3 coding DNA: TGTGCCAGCAGTTTCGGGGCCTTGGATGAAAAACTGTTTTTT. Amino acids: CASSFGALDEKLFF.